These T cell receptor beta chains were read from a single sample in a study of T cells after yellow fever vaccination. Using its own MiXCR run on the 5' RACE reads, TCRdb lists one record per CDR3 protein. The sample includes roughly 320,000 distinct CDR3 sequences, about 10% of them seen just once. The sequencing used CD4+ T cells sorted from PBMCs, collected 45 days after the yellow fever booster vaccination. Source of these receptors: a man between 18 and 29 years old who received the YFV17D yellow fever vaccine. Both conserved end residues are part of each CDR3. Fields, in order: J gene, D gene, clone size, V gene, CDR3 protein, CDR3 DNA. D genes are given only for firm matches. Rows give clone size only sometimes, using once, few, many, or a class for an expanded clone.

TRBJ2-3 TRBD1 many TRBV29-1 CSAPRGQGTDTQYF TGCAGCGCCCCCCGGGGACAGGGCACAGATACGCAGTATTTT
TRBJ2-1 - - TRBV6-1 CASIRALFHEQFF TGTGCCAGCATCCGGGCCTTGTTCCATGAGCAGTTCTTC
TRBJ2-5 - - TRBV11-2 CASSLDPHGDQYF TGTGCCAGCAGCTTAGATCCACACGGTGACCAGTACTTC
TRBJ1-4 TRBD1 few TRBV18 CASSPGGQRNEKLFF TGTGCCAGCTCACCAGGGGGACAGCGAAATGAAAAACTGTTTTTT
TRBJ2-3 TRBD2 - TRBV4-3 CASSQVLATSRRTDTQYF TGCGCCAGCAGCCAAGTCTTGGCGACTAGCCGACGCACAGATACGCAGTATTTT
TRBJ2-6 - - TRBV10-3 CAITESSGANVLTF TGTGCCATCACAGAAAGCTCTGGGGCCAACGTCCTGACTTTC
TRBJ2-2 TRBD2 few TRBV6-2/TRBV6-3 CASKLAGVNTGELFF TGTGCCAGCAAACTAGCGGGGGTCAACACCGGGGAGCTGTTTTTT
TRBJ2-2 - few TRBV4-2 CASSQRGESGELFF TGTGCCAGCAGCCAAAGGGGGGAGTCCGGGGAGCTGTTTTTT
TRBJ1-1 - few TRBV29-1 CSVDRPLGSEAFF TGCAGCGTTGATAGGCCCCTCGGCTCTGAAGCTTTCTTT
TRBJ1-1 - few TRBV30 CAWSPISNTEAFF TGTGCCTGGAGTCCGATCTCGAACACTGAAGCTTTCTTT
TRBJ2-2 - few TRBV6-6 CASPERLGGELFF TGTGCCAGCCCTGAACGGTTGGGCGGGGAGCTGTTTTTT
TRBJ2-2 - few TRBV18 CASSPPRAGTGELFF TGTGCCAGCTCACCACCGCGGGCGGGCACCGGGGAGCTGTTTTTT
TRBJ2-3 TRBD2 many TRBV12-3/TRBV12-4 CASRASGRTDTQYF TGTGCCAGCAGGGCTAGCGGACGCACAGATACGCAGTATTTT
TRBJ1-5 TRBD1 - TRBV7-8 CASSLAGDRGSDQPQHF TGTGCCAGCAGCTTAGCGGGGGACAGGGGGTCCGATCAGCCCCAGCATTTT
TRBJ1-3 - few TRBV6-1 CASSRGASGNTIYF TGTGCCAGCAGTAGGGGGGCTTCTGGAAACACCATATATTTT
TRBJ2-3 TRBD1 - TRBV7-2 CASSLGDSVITDTQYF TGTGCCAGCAGCCTCGGGGACAGCGTGATTACAGATACGCAGTATTTT
TRBJ1-1 - - TRBV20-1 CSARSGEGTEAFF TGCAGTGCTAGATCAGGGGAGGGTACTGAAGCTTTCTTT
TRBJ2-5 TRBD1 - TRBV12-3/TRBV12-4 CASSLRATGQETQYF TGTGCCAGCAGCCTTCGTGCGACAGGGCAAGAGACCCAGTACTTC
TRBJ2-3 TRBD1 many TRBV5-1 CASSFRDRDADTQYF TGCGCCAGCAGCTTCCGGGACAGGGATGCGGATACGCAGTATTTT
TRBJ1-5 TRBD1 few TRBV2 CASSTRGSGQPQHF TGTGCCAGCAGTACCAGGGGGAGCGGACAGCCCCAGCATTTT
TRBJ1-1 - - TRBV9 CASSVWERGEAFF TGTGCCAGCAGCGTGTGGGAGAGGGGCGAAGCTTTCTTT
TRBJ2-5 TRBD1 - TRBV20-1 CSAMTGNQETQYF TGCAGTGCAATGACAGGGAACCAAGAGACCCAGTACTTC
TRBJ2-7 TRBD1 few TRBV5-5 CASSMTGTGNYEQYF TGTGCCAGCAGCATGACCGGGACAGGGAACTACGAGCAGTACTTC
TRBJ2-3 - few TRBV2 CASRNLASTDTQYF TGTGCCAGCCGTAATCTAGCGAGCACAGATACGCAGTATTTT
TRBJ2-3 - - TRBV6-6 CASAKGGTDTQYF TGTGCCAGCGCGAAAGGGGGGACAGATACGCAGTATTTT
TRBJ2-2 TRBD1 - TRBV2 CASSGGQGHGTGELFF TGTGCCAGCAGCGGGGGACAGGGTCACGGCACCGGGGAGCTGTTTTTT
TRBJ1-3 - - TRBV6-5 CASSPRAYISGNTIYF TGTGCCAGCAGCCCCCGGGCCTATATCTCTGGAAACACCATATATTTT
TRBJ1-1 - few TRBV2 CASSKTRNTEAFF TGTGCCAGCAGTAAGACCCGGAACACTGAAGCTTTCTTT
TRBJ2-5 - few TRBV19 CASTDGVQETQYF TGTGCCAGTACGGACGGCGTTCAAGAGACCCAGTACTTC
TRBJ2-2 TRBD1 few TRBV20-1 CSPYRGWGTGELFF TGCAGTCCCTACAGGGGTTGGGGTACCGGGGAGCTGTTTTTT
TRBJ1-1 TRBD1 - TRBV7-9 CASSARTGKVTEAFF TGTGCCAGCAGCGCTCGGACAGGGAAGGTCACTGAAGCTTTCTTT
TRBJ1-2 - - TRBV6-5 CASTRSGANYGYTF TGTGCCAGCACTCGGTCGGGGGCAAACTATGGCTACACCTTC
TRBJ2-1 - few TRBV5-6 CASSLLQGTINEQFF TGTGCCAGCAGCTTGCTTCAGGGGACTATCAATGAGCAGTTCTTC
TRBJ1-5 - few TRBV28 CASRFDRRPNQPQHF TGTGCCAGCAGATTCGACAGGCGCCCCAATCAGCCCCAGCATTTT
TRBJ2-7 TRBD2 many TRBV9 CASSVGLAGEREQYF TGTGCCAGCAGCGTGGGACTAGCGGGGGAAAGAGAGCAGTACTTC
TRBJ1-2 - few TRBV7-2 CASSPSQIASDYGYTF TGTGCCAGCAGCCCCTCACAGATCGCCTCGGACTATGGCTACACCTTC
TRBJ2-3 - - TRBV7-3 CASSLYGADTQYF TGTGCCAGCAGCTTATATGGAGCAGATACGCAGTATTTT
TRBJ1-1 - - TRBV3-1 CASSDLGAGAFF TGTGCCAGCAGTGATTTGGGGGCTGGGGCTTTCTTT
TRBJ2-5 - many TRBV20-1 CSARYSTRGETQYF TGCAGTGCTAGGTACTCAACCCGGGGAGAGACCCAGTACTTC
TRBJ2-2 - many TRBV29-1 CSVAKGDTGELFF TGCAGCGTTGCTAAGGGGGACACCGGGGAGCTGTTTTTT
TRBJ1-5 - - TRBV20-1 CSAKGLFLDQPQHF TGCAGTGCAAAGGGCCTCTTCCTTGATCAGCCCCAGCATTTT
TRBJ2-1 TRBD2 few TRBV5-1 CASSTDPSGGFEQFF TGCGCCAGCAGCACGGATCCTAGCGGGGGTTTTGAGCAGTTCTTC
TRBJ2-5 - - TRBV5-4 CASSLAAESWETQYF TGTGCCAGCAGCTTGGCGGCTGAGTCGTGGGAGACCCAGTACTTC
TRBJ2-6 - - TRBV5-1 CASSLRGESANVLTF TGCGCCAGCAGCTTGAGGGGGGAGTCTGCCAACGTCCTGACTTTC
TRBJ1-2 - - TRBV21-1 CASPYRTAVPTF TGTGCCAGTCCCTACCGGACCGCAGTCCCCACCTTC
TRBJ1-1 TRBD1 - TRBV7-2 CASSSPPGQAILF TGTGCCAGCAGCTCCCCCCCGGGACAGGCCATTCTCTTT
TRBJ1-4 - - TRBV5-8 CASSLGTRGLYEKLFF TGTGCCAGCAGCTTAGGAACCCGGGGGCTGTATGAAAAACTGTTTTTT